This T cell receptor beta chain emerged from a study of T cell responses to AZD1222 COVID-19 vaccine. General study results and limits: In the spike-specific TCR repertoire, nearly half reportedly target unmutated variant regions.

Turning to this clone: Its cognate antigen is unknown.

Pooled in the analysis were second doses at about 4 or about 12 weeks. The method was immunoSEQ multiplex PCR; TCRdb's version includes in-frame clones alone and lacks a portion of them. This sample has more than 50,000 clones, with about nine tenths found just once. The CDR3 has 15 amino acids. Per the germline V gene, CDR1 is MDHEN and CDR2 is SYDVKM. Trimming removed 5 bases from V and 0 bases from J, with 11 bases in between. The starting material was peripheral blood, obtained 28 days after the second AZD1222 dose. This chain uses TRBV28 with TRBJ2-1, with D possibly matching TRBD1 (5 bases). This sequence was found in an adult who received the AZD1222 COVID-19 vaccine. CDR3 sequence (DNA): TGTGCCAGCAGTACGACAGTTGGCTCCTACAATGAGCAGTTCTTC. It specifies CASSTTVGSYNEQFF.